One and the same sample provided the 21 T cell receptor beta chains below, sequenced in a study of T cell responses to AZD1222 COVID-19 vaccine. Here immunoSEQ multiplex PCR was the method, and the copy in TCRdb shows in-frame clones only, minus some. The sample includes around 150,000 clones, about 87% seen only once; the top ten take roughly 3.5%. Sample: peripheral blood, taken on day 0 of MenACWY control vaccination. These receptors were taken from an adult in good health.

The CDR3 nucleotides are TGTGCCATCAGTGAGTCGATCGGGACAGATACGCAGTATTTT. This codes for CAISESIGTDTQYF. The gene calls are TRBV10-3 and TRBJ2-3; D not resolved. Germline values: CDR1 ENHRY, CDR2 SYGVKD. V lost 0 bases and J lost 3, with 7 bases in between. The CDR3 is made up of 14 amino acids.

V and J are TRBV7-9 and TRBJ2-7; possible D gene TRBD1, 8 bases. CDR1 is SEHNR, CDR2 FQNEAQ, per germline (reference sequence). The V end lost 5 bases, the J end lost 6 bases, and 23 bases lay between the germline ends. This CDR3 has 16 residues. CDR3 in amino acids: CASSHRGGSKLGEQYF. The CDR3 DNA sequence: TGTGCCAGCAGCCACAGGGGGGGCTCAAAGTTGGGCGAGCAGTACTTC.

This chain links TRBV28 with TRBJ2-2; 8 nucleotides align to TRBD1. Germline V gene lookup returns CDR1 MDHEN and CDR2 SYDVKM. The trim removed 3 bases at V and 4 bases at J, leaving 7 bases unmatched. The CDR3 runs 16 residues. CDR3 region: CASSFQTGVRTGELFF. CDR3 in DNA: TGTGCCAGCAGTTTCCAGACAGGGGTGCGCACCGGGGAGCTGTTTTTT. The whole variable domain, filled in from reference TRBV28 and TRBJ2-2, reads DVKVTQSSRYLVKRTGEKVFLECVQDMDHENMFWYRQDPGLGLRLIYFSYDVKMKEKGDIPEGYSVSREKKERFSLILESASTNQTSMYLCASSFQTGVRTGELFFGEGSRLTVL.

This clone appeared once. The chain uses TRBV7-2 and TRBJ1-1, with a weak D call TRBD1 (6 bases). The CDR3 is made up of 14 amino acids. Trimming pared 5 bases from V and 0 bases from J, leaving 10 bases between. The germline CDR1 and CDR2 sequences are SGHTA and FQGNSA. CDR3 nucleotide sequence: TGTGCCAGCAGCCCACAGGGTATGAACACTGAAGCTTTCTTT. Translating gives CASSPQGMNTEAFF. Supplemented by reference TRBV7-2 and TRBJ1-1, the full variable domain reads GAGVSQSPSNKVTEKGKDVELRCDPISGHTALYWYRQSLGQGLEFLIYFQGNSAPDKSGLPSDRFSAERTGGSVSTLTIQRTQQEDSAVYLCASSPQGMNTEAFFGQGTRLTVV.

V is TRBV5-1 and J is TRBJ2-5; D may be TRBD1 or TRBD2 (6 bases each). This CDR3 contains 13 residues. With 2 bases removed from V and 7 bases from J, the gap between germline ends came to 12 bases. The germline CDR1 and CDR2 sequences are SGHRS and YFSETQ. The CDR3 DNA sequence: TGCGCCAGCAGCTTCCCAGGGGAGGTGACCCAGTACTTC. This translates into CASSFPGEVTQYF.

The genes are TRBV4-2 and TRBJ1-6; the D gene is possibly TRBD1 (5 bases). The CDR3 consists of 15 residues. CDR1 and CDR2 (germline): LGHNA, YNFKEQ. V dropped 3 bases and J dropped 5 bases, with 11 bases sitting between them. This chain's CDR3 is CASSQGGVNNSPLHF. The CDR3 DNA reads TGTGCCAGCAGCCAGGGGGGGGTGAATAATTCACCCCTCCACTTT.

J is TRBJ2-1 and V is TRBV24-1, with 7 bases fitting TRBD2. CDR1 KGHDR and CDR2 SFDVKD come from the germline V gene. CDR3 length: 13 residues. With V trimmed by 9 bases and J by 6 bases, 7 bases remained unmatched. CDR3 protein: CATGGGISNEQFF. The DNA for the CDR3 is TGTGCCACCGGGGGGGGGATAAGCAATGAGCAGTTCTTC.

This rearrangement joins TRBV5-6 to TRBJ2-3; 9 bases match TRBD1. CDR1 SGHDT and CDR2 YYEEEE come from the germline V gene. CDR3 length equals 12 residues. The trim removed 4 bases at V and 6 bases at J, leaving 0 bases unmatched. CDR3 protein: CASSGQGDTQYF. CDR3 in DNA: TGTGCCAGCAGCGGACAGGGGGATACGCAGTATTTT.

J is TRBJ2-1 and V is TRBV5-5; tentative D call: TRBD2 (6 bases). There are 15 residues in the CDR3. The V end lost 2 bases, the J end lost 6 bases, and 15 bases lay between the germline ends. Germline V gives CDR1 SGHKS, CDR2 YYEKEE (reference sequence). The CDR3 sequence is CASSLGPAGFNEQFF. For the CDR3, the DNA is TGTGCCAGCAGCTTAGGTCCAGCGGGCTTCAATGAGCAGTTCTTC.

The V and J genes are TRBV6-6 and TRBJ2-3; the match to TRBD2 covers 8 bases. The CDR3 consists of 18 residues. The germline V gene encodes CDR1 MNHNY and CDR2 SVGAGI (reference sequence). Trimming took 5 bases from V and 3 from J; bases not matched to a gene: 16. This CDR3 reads CASSPKNRGGPMTDTQYF. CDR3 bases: TGTGCCAGCAGTCCCAAAAACCGGGGGGGGCCGATGACAGATACGCAGTATTTT.

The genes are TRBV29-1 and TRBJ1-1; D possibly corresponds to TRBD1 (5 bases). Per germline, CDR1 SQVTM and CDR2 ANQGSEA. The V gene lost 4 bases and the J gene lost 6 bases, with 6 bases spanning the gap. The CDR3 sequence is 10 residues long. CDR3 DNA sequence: TGCAGCGTTGTGGGGGCTGAAGCTTTCTTT. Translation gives CSVVGAEAFF.

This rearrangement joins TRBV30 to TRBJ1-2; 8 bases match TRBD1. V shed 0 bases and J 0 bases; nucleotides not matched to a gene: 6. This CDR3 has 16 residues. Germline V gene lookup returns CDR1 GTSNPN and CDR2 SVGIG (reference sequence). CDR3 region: CAWSVSRGPTNYGYTF. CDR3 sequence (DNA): TGTGCCTGGAGTGTGTCCAGGGGGCCCACTAACTATGGCTACACCTTC.

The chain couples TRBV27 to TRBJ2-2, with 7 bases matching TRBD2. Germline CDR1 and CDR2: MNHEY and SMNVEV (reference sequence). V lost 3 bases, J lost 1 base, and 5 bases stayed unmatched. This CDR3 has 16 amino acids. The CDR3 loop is CASSFMASGNTGELFF. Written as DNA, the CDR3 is TGTGCCAGCAGTTTTATGGCTAGCGGGAACACCGGGGAGCTGTTTTTT.

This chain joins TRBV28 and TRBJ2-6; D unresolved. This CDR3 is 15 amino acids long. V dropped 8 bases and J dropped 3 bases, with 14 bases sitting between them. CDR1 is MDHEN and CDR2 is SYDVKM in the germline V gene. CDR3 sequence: CASCLPPVGANVLTF. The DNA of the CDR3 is TGTGCCAGCTGCCTCCCGCCCGTTGGGGCCAACGTCCTGACTTTC.

The CDR3 loop is CASSFRGGQFF. The CDR3 coding sequence is TGTGCCAGCAGTTTCAGGGGGGGGCAGTTCTTC. The V gene is TRBV4-2, the J gene TRBJ2-1, with D possibly called TRBD1 or TRBD2 (7 bases each). The CDR3 has 11 amino acids. Germline V gives CDR1 LGHNA, CDR2 YNFKEQ. With 6 bases removed from V and 12 bases from J, the gap between germline ends came to 12 bases.

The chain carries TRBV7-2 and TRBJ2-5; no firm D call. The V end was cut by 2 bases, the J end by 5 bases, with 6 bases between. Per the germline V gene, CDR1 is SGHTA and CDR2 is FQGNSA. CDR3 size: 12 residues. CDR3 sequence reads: CASSLSSETQYF. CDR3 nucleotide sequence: TGTGCCAGCAGCTTATCATCGGAGACCCAGTACTTC.

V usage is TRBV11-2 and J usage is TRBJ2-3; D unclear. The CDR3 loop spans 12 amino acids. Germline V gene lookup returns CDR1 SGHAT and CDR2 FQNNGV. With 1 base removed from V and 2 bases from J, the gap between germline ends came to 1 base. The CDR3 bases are TGTGCCAGCAGCTTAGCCACAGATACGCAGTATTTT. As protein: CASSLATDTQYF.

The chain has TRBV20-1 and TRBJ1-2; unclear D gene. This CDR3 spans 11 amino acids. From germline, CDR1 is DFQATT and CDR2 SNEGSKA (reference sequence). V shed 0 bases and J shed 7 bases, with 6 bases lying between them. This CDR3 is CSAREPRGYTF. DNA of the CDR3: TGCAGTGCTAGAGAGCCTCGTGGCTACACCTTC.

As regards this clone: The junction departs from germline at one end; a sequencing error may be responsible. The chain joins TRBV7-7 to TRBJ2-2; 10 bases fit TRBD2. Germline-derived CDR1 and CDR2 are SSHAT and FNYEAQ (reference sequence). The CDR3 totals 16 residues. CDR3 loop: CASSLASGRNTGELFF. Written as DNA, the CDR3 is TGTGCTAGCAGCTTAGCTAGCGGGAGGAACACCGGGGAGCTGTTTTTT.

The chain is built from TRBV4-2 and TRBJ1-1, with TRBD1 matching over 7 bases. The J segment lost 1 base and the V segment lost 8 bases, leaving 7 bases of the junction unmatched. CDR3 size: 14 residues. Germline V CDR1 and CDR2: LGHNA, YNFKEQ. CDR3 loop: CASRGDSENTEAFF. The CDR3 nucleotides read TGTGCCAGCCGCGGGGACAGCGAGAACACTGAAGCTTTCTTT.

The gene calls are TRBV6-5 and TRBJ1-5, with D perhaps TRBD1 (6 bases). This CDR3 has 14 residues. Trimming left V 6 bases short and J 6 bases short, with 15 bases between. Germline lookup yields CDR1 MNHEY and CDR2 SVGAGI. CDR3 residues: CASSLTGKGQPQHF. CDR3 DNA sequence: TGTGCCAGCAGCCTAACAGGGAAGGGTCAGCCCCAGCATTTT.